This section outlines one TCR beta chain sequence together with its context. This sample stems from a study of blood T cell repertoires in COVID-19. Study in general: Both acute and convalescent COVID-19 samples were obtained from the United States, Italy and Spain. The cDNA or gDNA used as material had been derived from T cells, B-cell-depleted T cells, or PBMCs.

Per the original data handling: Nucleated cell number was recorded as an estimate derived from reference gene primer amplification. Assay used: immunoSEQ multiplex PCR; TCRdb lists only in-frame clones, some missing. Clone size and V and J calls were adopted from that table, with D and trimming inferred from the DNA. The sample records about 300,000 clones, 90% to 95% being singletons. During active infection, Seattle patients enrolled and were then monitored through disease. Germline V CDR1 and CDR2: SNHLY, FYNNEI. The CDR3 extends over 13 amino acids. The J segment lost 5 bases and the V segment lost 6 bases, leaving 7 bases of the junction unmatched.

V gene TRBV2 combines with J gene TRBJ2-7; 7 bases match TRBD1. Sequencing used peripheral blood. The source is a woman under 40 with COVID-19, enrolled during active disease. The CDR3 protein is CASRTGSENEQYF. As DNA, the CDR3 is TGTGCCAGCAGGACAGGGAGCGAGAACGAGCAGTACTTC.